This T cell receptor beta chain was captured in a study of response to subunit inactivated influenza vaccine. TCRdb redid the calling of the RT-PCR reads with MiXCR, one entry per CDR3 protein. This sample carries 800,000 or so distinct CDR3 sequences, 21% of them seen once, and the ten largest clones take 9.5% to 13%. The TCR originated in a man aged 45 to 65 who received an inactivated influenza vaccine. Sequences were derived from PBMCs from blood, sampled around 5 days after vaccination.

The CDR3 bases are TGTGCCAGCAGCGGGAGCGTTTACAATGAGCAGTTCTTC. It yields the protein CASSGSVYNEQFF. The genes are TRBV7-3 and TRBJ2-1; D may be TRBD2 (5 bases). Per the germline V gene, CDR1 is SGHTA and CDR2 is FQGTGA. V was cut by 5 bases and J by 4 bases, with 9 bases left in between. The CDR3 has 13 residues. The entire variable domain, with the rest obtained from reference TRBV7-3 and TRBJ2-1, is as follows: GAGVSQTPSNKVTEKGKYVELRCDPISGHTALYWYRQSLGQGPEFLIYFQGTGAADDSGLPNDRFFAVRPEGSVSTLKIQRTERGDSAVYLCASSGSVYNEQFFGPGTRLTVL.